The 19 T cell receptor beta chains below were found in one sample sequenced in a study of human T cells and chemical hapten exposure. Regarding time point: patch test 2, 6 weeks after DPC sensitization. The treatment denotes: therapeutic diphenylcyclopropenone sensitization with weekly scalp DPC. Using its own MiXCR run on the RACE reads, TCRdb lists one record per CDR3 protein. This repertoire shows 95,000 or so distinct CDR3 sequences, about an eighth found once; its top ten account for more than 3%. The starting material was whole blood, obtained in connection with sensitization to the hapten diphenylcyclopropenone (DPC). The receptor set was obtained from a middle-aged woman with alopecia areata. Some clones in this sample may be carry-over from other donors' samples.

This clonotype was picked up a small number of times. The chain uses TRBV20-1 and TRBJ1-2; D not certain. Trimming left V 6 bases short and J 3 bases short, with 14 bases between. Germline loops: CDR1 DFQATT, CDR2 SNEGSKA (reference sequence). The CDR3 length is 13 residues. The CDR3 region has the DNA TGCAGTGCCCATTCCCGGGTAGACTATGGCTACACCTTC. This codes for CSAHSRVDYGYTF.

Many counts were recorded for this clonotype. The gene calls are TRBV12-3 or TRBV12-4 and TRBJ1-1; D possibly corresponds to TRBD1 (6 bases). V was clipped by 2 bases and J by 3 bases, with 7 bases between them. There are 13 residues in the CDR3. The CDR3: CASSLKGDTEAFF. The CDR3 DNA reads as TGTGCCAGCAGTTTAAAGGGGGACACTGAAGCTTTCTTT.

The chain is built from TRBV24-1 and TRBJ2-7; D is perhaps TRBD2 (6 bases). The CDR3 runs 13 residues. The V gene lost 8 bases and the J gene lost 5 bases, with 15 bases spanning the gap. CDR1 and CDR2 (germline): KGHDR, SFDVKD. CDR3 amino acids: CATKEAGSDEQYF. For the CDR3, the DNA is TGTGCCACCAAAGAGGCGGGGTCCGACGAGCAGTACTTC.

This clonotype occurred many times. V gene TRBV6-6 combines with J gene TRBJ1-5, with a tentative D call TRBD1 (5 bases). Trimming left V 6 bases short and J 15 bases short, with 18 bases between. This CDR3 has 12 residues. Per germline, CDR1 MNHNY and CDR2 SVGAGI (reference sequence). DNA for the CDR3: TGTGCCAGCAGCACGGGACCTTTCGAGACGCATTTT. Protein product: CASSTGPFETHF.

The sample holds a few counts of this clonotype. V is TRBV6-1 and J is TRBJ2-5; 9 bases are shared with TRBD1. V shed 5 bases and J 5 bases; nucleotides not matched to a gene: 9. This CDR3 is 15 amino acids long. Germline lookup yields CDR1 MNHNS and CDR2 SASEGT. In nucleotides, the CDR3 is TGTGCCAGCAGTACTTGGGACAGGGCGGGGGAGACCCAGTACTTC. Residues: CASSTWDRAGETQYF.

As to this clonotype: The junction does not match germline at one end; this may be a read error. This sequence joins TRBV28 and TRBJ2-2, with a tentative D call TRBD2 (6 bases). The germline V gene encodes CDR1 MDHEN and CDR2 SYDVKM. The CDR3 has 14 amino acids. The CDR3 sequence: CASSFRGNSGELFF. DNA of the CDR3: TGTGCCAGCAGTTTTCGGGGGAACTCCGGGGAGCTGTTTTTT.

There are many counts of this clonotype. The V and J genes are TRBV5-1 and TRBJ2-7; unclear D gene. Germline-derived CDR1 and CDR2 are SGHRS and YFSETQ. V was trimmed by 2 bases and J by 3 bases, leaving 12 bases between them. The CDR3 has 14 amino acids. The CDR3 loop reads CASSLEGPVYEQYF. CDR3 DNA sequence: TGCGCCAGCAGCTTAGAAGGTCCGGTCTACGAGCAGTACTTC.

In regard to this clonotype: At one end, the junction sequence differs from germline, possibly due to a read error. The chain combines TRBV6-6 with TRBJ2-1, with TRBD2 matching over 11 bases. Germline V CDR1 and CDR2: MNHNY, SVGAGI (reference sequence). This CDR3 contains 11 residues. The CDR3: CASSYSTSGVF. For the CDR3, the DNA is TGTGCCAGCAGTTACTCGACTAGCGGGGTGTTC.

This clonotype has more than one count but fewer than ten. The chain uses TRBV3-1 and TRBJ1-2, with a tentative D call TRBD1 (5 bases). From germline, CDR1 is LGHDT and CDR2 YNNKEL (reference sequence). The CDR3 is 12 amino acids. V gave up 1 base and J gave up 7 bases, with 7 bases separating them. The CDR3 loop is CASSQARVGYTF. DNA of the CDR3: TGTGCCAGCAGCCAAGCCAGGGTTGGCTACACCTTC. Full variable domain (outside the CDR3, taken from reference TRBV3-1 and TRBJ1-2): DTAVSQTPKYLVTQMGNDKSIKCEQNLGHDTMYWYKQDSKKFLKIMFSYNNKELIINETVPNRFSPKSPDKAHLNLHINSLELGDSAVYFCASSQARVGYTFGSGTRLTVV.

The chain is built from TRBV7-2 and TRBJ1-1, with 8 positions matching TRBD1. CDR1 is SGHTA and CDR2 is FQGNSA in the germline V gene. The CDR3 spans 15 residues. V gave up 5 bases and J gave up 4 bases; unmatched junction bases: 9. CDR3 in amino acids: CASSTWTGLGTEAFF. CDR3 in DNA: TGTGCCAGCAGCACCTGGACAGGGTTAGGCACTGAAGCTTTCTTT.

CDR3: CAIKTGTGPTDTQYF. CDR3 sequence (DNA): TGTGCCATTAAAACCGGGACAGGGCCCACAGATACGCAGTATTTT. This rearrangement joins TRBV10-3 to TRBJ2-3, with 9 positions matching TRBD1. This CDR3 has 15 residues. Trimming took 9 bases from V and 2 from J; bases not matched to a gene: 9. Germline V gene lookup returns CDR1 ENHRY and CDR2 SYGVKD.

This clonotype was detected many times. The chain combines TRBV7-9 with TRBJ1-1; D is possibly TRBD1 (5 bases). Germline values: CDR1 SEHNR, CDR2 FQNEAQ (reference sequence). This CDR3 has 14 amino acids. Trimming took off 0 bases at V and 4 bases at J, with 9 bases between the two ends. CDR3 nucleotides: TGTGCCAGCAGCTTAGCGCAAGGGGCCACTGAAGCTTTCTTT. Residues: CASSLAQGATEAFF.

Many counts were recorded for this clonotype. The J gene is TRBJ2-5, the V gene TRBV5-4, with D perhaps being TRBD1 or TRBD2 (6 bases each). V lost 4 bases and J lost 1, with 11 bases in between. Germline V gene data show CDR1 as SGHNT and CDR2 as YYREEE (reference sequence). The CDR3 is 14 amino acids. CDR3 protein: CASSPRGVQETQYF. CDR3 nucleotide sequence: TGTGCCAGCAGCCCGAGGGGGGTCCAAGAGACCCAGTACTTC. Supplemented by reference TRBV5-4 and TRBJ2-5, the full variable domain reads ETGVTQSPTHLIKTRGQQVTLRCSSQSGHNTVSWYQQALGQGPQFIFQYYREEENGRGNFPPRFSGLQFPNYSSELNVNALELDDSALYLCASSPRGVQETQYFGPGTRLLVL.

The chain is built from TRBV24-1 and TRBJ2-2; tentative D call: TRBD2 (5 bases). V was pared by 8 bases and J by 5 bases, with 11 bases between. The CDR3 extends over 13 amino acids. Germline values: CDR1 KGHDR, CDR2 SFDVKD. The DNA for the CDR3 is TGTGCCACCAAGAGGGAAACTACCGGGGAGCTGTTTTTT. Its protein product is CATKRETTGELFF.

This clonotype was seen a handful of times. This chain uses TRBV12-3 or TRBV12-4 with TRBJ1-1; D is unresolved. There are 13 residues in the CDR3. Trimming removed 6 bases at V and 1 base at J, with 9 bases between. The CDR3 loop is CASSYDPNTEAFF. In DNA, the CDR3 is TGTGCCAGCAGCTACGATCCGAACACTGAAGCTTTCTTT.

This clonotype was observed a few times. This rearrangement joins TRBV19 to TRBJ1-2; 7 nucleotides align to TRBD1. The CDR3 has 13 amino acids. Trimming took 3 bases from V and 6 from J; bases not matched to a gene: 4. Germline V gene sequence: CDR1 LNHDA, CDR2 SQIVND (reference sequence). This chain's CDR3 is CASSIGGQDGYTF. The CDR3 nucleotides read TGTGCCAGTAGTATCGGAGGACAGGATGGCTACACCTTC.

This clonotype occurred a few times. CDR3 loop: CASRGLNTEAFF. The CDR3 bases are TGTGCCAGCAGGGGACTGAACACTGAAGCTTTCTTT. The V gene is TRBV12-3 or TRBV12-4, the J gene TRBJ1-1, with D perhaps TRBD1 (5 bases). The CDR3 contains 12 residues. V was shortened by 6 bases and J by 0 bases, with 5 bases between the two germline ends.

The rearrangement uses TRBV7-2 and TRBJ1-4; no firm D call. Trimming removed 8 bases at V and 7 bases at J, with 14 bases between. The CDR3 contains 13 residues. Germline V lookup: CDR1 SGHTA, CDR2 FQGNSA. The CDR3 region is CASGLLTGEKLFF. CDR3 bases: TGTGCCAGCGGCCTGCTGACCGGTGAAAAACTGTTTTTT.

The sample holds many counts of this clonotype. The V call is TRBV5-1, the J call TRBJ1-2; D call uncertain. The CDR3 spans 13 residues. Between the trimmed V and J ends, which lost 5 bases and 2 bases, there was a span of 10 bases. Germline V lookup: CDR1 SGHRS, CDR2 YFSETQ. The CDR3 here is CASSLPDNYGYTF. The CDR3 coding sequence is TGCGCCAGCAGTCTTCCGGACAACTATGGCTACACCTTC. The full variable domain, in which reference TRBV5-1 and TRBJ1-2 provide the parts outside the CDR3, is KAGVTQTPRYLIKTRGQQVTLSCSPISGHRSVSWYQQTPGQGLQFLFEYFSETQRNKGNFPGRFSGRQFSNSRSEMNVSTLELGDSALYLCASSLPDNYGYTFGSGTRLTVV.